This T cell receptor beta chain was profiled in a study of metastatic and nonmetastatic thyroid tumors. Germline CDR1 MGHRA, CDR2 YSYEKL. This CDR3 region has 12 residues. V shed 6 bases and J shed 8 bases, with 11 bases lying between them. The entire patient cohort was treatment-naive prior to thyroid surgery. This clone was detected many times. MiXCR re-clonotyped the PCR reads for TCRdb. The sample includes about 93,000 clones, 9.5% to 15% seen only once; the top ten take approximately 11%. Sequenced input: blood. This chain uses TRBV4-1 with TRBJ2-1, with D unclear. The receptor was derived from a female donor with papillary thyroid cancer or a benign thyroid nodule (not recorded which). Some clones in this sample may be carry-over from other donors' samples. The CDR3 coding sequence is TGCGCCAGCAGGGGCGCGGTCGATGAGCAGTTCTTC. Translating it yields CASRGAVDEQFF.